The clone carrying this T cell receptor (beta chain) is medium-sized within its sample. Profiling relied on immunoSEQ multiplex PCR, and the TCRdb table lists in-frame clones only, not all of them. The sample includes under 8,000 clones, more than 70% of them seen just once. The sample belongs to a study of T cells and copy number aberrations in small-cell lung cancer. Adjacent normal lung was taken at least 2 cm from tumor. Germline CDR1 is LGHNA and CDR2 is YNFKEQ. V gave up 0 bases and J gave up 3 bases, with 9 bases separating them. CDR3 length: 14 residues. The specimen sequenced was normal tissue next to the tumor. The rearrangement joins TRBV4-2 to TRBJ2-7; D not resolved. The source is a woman in her 70s with small cell lung cancer. Some clones in this sample may be carry-over from other donors' samples. As DNA, the CDR3 is TGTGCCAGCAGCCAAGATCTAGTCGGCTACGAGCAGTACTTC. It is translated as CASSQDLVGYEQYF.